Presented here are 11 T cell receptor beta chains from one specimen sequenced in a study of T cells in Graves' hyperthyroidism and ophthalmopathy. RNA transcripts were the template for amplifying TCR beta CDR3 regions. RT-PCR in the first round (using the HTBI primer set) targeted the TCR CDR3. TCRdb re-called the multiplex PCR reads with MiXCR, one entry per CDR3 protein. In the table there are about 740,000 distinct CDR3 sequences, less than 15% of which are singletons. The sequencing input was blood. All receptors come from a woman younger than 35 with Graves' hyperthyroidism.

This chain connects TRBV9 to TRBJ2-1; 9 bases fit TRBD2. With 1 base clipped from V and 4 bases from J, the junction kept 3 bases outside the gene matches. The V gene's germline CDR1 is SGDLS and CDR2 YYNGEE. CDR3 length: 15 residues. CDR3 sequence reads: CASSVRAGGYNEQFF. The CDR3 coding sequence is TGTGCCAGCAGCGTAAGAGCGGGAGGATACAATGAGCAGTTCTTC.

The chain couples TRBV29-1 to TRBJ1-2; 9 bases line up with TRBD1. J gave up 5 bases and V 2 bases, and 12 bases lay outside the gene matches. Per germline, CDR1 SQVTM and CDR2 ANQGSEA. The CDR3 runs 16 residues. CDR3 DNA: TGCAGCGTTGAATCCGGGACAGGGTCGATTTTTTATGGCTACACCTTC. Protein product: CSVESGTGSIFYGYTF.

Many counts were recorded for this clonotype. The CDR3 reads CASSVESSGGNNEQFF. The CDR3, as DNA: TGTGCCAGCAGCGTAGAGTCTAGCGGGGGGAACAATGAGCAGTTCTTC. The rearrangement joins TRBV9 to TRBJ2-1; 11 nucleotides align to TRBD2. CDR3 length: 16 residues. V trimming: 0 bases; J trimming: 5 bases; junction bases outside the gene matches: 4. The V gene's germline CDR1 is SGDLS and CDR2 YYNGEE.

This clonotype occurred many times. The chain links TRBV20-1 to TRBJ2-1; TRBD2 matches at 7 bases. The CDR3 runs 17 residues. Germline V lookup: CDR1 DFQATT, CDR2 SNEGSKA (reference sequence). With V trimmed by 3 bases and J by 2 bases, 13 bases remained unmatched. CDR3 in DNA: TGCAGTGCTAGTGGGAGGGAGGGCCTCTCCCCCTACAATGAGCAGTTCTTC. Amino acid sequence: CSASGREGLSPYNEQFF.

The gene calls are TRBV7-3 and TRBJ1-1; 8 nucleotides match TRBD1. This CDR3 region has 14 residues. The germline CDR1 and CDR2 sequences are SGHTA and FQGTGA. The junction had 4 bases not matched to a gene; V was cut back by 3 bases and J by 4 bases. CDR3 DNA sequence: TGTGCCAGCAGCTTCGGACAGGGAGGCACTGAAGCTTTCTTT. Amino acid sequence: CASSFGQGGTEAFF.

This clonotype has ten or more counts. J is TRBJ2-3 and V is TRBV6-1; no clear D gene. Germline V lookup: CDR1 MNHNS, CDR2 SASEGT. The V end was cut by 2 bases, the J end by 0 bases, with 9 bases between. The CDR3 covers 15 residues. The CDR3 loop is CASSELGVSTDTQYF. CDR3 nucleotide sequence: TGTGCCAGCAGTGAACTGGGTGTTAGCACAGATACGCAGTATTTT.

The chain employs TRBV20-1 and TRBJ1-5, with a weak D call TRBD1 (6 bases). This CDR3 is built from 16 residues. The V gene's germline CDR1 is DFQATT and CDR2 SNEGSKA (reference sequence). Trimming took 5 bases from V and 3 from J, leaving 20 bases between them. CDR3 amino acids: CSAGTRPPPDNQPQHF. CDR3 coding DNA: TGCAGTGCTGGGACACGGCCACCACCCGACAATCAGCCCCAGCATTTT.

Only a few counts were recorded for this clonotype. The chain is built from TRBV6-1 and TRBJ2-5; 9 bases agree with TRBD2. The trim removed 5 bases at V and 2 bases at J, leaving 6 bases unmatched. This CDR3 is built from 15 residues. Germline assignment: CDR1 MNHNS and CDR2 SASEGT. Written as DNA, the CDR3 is TGTGCCAGCAGTCCCGGGACTAGCTGGCAAGAGACCCAGTACTTC. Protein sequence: CASSPGTSWQETQYF.

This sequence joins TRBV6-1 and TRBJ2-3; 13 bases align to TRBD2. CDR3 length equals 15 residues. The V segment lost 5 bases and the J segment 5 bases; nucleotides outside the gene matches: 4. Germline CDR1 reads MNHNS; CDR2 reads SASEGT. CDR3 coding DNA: TGTGCCAGCAGTACCCGGACTAGCGGGAGAGATACGCAGTATTTT. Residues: CASSTRTSGRDTQYF.

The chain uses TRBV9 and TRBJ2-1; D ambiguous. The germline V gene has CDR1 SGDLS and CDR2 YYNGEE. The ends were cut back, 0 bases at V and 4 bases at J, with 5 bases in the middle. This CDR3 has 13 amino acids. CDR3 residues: CASSVGKYNEQFF. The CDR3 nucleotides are TGTGCCAGCAGCGTAGGCAAGTACAATGAGCAGTTCTTC.

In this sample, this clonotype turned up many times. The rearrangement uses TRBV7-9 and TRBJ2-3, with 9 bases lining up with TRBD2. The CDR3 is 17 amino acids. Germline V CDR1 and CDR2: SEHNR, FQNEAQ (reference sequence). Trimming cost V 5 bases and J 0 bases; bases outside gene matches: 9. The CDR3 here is CASSIGASGISTDTQYF. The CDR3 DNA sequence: TGTGCCAGCAGCATCGGGGCTAGCGGGATTAGCACAGATACGCAGTATTTT.